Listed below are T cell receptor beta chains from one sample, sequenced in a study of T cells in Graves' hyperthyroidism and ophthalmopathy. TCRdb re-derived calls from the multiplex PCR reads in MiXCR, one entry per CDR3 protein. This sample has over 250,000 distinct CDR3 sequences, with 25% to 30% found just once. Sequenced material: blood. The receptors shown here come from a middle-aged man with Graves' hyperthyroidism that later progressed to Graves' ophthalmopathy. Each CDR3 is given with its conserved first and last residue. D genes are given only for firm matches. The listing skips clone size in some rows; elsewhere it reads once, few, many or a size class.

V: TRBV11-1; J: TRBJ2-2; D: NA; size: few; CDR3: CASSLEYDARGSGELFF; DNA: TGTGCCAGCAGCTTAGAATACGACGCACGGGGATCCGGGGAGCTGTTTTTT
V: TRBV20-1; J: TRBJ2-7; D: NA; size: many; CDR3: CSASFRRNHYEQYF; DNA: TGCAGTGCTAGTTTTCGGCGGAACCACTACGAGCAGTACTTC
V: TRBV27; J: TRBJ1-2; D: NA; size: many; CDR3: CASSSTPNYGYTF; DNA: TGTGCCAGCAGTTCAACACCAAACTATGGCTACACCTTC
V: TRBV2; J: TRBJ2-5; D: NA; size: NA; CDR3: CASSAGRDPRETQYF; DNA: TGTGCCAGCAGTGCGGGGCGGGACCCCAGGGAGACCCAGTACTTC
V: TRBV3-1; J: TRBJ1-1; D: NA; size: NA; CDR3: CASSQGAGGHTEAFF; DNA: TGTGCCAGCAGCCAAGGAGCAGGAGGGCACACTGAAGCTTTCTTT
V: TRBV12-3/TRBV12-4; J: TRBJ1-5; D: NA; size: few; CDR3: CASSLNTHQPQHF; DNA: TGTGCCAGCAGTTTGAACACTCATCAGCCCCAGCATTTT
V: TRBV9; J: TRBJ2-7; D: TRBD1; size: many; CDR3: CASSGGQGRAYEQYF; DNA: TGTGCCAGCAGCGGGGGACAGGGAAGAGCCTACGAGCAGTACTTC
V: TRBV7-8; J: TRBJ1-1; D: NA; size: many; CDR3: CASSLDWGTEAFF; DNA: TGTGCCAGCAGCTTGGACTGGGGCACTGAAGCTTTCTTT
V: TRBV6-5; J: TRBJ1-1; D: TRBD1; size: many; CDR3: CASSSTTGGFDTEAFF; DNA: TGTGCCAGCAGTTCGACGACAGGGGGGTTCGACACTGAAGCTTTCTTT
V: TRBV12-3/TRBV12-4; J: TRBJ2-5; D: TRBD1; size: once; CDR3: CASRTGTGGGETQYF; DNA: TGTGCCAGCAGAACCGGGACAGGGGGCGGGGAGACCCAGTACTTC
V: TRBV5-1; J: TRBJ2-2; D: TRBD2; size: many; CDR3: CASMKREGPTGELFF; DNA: TGCGCCAGCATGAAACGGGAGGGCCCCACCGGGGAGCTGTTTTTT
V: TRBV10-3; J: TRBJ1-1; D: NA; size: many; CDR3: CAIRGQDEAFF; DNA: TGTGCCATCAGGGGACAAGATGAAGCTTTCTTT
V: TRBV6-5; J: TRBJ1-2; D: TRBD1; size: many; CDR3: CASYREPGQGNYGYTF; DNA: TGTGCCAGCTATAGGGAACCGGGACAGGGAAACTATGGCTACACCTTC
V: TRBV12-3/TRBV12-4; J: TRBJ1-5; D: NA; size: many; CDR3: CASSQGLTSNQPQHF; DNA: TGTGCCAGCAGCCAGGGACTTACTAGCAATCAGCCCCAGCATTTT
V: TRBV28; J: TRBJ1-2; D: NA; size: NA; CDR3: CASQTPAGSGGYTF; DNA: TGTGCCAGCCAAACCCCGGCAGGGAGTGGTGGCTACACCTTC
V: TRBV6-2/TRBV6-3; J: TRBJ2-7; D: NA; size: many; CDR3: CATRVQDLGPYEQYF; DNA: TGTGCCACGAGGGTCCAGGACTTAGGCCCCTACGAGCAGTACTTC
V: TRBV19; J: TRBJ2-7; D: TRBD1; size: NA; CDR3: CASSRGGTGVLYEQYF; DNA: TGTGCCAGTAGTAGAGGGGGGACAGGGGTTCTCTACGAGCAGTACTTC
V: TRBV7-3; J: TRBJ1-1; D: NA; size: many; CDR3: CASSQISLTEAFF; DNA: TGTGCCAGCAGCCAGATTTCTCTCACTGAAGCTTTCTTT
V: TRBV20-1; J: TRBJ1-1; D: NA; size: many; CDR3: CSATQVLDTEAFF; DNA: TGCAGTGCCACACAGGTGTTGGACACTGAAGCTTTCTTT
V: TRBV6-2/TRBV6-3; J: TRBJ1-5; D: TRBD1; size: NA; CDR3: CASSYQDRGYSQPQHF; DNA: TGTGCCAGCAGTTACCAGGACAGGGGGTACAGTCAGCCCCAGCATTTT
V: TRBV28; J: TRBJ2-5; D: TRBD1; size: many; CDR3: CASSFYSGTERKETQYF; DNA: TGTGCCAGCAGTTTCTACTCCGGGACAGAACGTAAAGAGACCCAGTACTTC
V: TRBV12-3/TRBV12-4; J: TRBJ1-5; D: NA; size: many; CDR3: CASSLASGASNQPQHF; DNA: TGTGCCAGCAGTTTAGCCTCGGGGGCAAGCAATCAGCCCCAGCATTTT